A selection of T cell receptor beta chains follows, all from one sample in a study of long-term antiretroviral therapy in people with HIV. Libraries were prepared by immunoSEQ multiplex PCR; TCRdb keeps only in-frame clonotypes and omits some of them. The sample has about 24,000 clones, approximately 80% seen once; the top ten hold approximately 5.5%. Here the sequenced sample was unsorted PBMCs, taken 4.4 years after starting antiretroviral therapy. All receptors come from a man in his thirties or forties with HIV. Each CDR3 is given with its conserved first and last residue. Each record gives: V gene, clone size, J gene, D gene, CDR3 protein, CDR3 DNA. D genes are given only for firm matches. Rows may omit the clone size; those that give it use once, few, many or a size class.

>TRBV18|NA|TRBJ2-1|NA
CASSSTVPSSYNEQFF
TGTGCCAGCTCATCGACCGTCCCCAGCTCCTACAATGAGCAGTTCTTC
>TRBV4-1|NA|TRBJ2-7|NA
CASSRGESDYEQYF
TGCGCCAGCAGCCGAGGGGAGAGCGACTACGAGCAGTACTTC
>TRBV18|NA|TRBJ2-5|TRBD2
CASSPPVLAGEKTQYF
TGTGCCAGCTCACCACCCGTACTAGCGGGGGAGAAGACCCAGTACTTC
>TRBV11-3|NA|TRBJ1-1|NA
CASSPEGGSTEAFF
TGTGCCAGCAGCCCCGAGGGAGGGAGCACTGAAGCTTTCTTT
>TRBV7-6|NA|TRBJ1-4|TRBD1
CASSPKPADRPNEKLFF
TGTGCCAGCAGCCCCAAACCCGCGGACAGGCCTAATGAAAAACTGTTTTTT
>TRBV7-9|NA|TRBJ1-1|TRBD1
CASSPQDRAGTEAFF
TGTGCCAGCAGCCCTCAGGACAGGGCGGGCACTGAAGCTTTCTTT
>TRBV6-6|NA|TRBJ2-7|NA
CASSYLGQGGYEQYF
TGTGCCAGCAGTTACTTAGGACAGGGAGGGTACGAGCAGTACTTC
>TRBV6-6|NA|TRBJ2-6|TRBD1
CATTTGSGANVLTF
TGTGCCACGACGACAGGGTCTGGGGCCAACGTCCTGACTTTC
>TRBV9|NA|TRBJ2-6|NA
CASSAATPSSTGANVLTF
TGTGCCAGCAGCGCAGCGACCCCGTCAAGCACTGGGGCCAACGTCCTGACTTTC
>TRBV11-1|NA|TRBJ2-7|NA
CASSFDSYEQYF
TGTGCCAGCAGCTTCGACTCCTACGAGCAGTACTTC
>TRBV27|once|TRBJ2-3|NA
CASSLGDTQYF
TGTGCCAGCAGTTTAGGTGATACGCAGTATTTT
>TRBV18|NA|TRBJ2-7|TRBD1
CASSPVGGPYEQYF
TGTGCCAGCTCACCTGTAGGGGGCCCCTACGAGCAGTACTTC
>TRBV5-6|NA|TRBJ1-1|NA
CASSLVGRNTEAFF
TGTGCCAGCAGCTTGGTAGGCAGGAACACTGAAGCTTTCTTT
>TRBV4-1|NA|TRBJ2-7|TRBD1
CASSQDGQGAYEQYF
TGCGCCAGCAGCCAAGATGGACAGGGGGCGTACGAGCAGTACTTC